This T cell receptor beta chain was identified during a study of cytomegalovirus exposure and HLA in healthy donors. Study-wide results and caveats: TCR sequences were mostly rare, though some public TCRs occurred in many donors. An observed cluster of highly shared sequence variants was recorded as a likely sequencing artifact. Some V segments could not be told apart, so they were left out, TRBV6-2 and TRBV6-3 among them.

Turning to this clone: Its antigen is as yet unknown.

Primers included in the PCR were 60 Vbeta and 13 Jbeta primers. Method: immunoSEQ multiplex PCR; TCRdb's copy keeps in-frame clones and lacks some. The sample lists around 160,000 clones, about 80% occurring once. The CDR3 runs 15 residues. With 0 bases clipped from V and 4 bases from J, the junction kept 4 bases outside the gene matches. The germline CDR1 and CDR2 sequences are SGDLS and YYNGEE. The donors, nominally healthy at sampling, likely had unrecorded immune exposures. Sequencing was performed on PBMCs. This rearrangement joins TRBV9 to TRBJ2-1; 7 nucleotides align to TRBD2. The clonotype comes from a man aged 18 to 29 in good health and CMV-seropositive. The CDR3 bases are TGTGCCAGCAGCGTAGGGGACTATCAGTACAATGAGCAGTTCTTC. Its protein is CASSVGDYQYNEQFF.